This TCR beta chain was identified during a study of PD-1 blockade in classical Hodgkin lymphoma. Points from the study as a whole: Although disease activity or prior therapy may be involved, causes of the repertoire differences remain undefined. Complete responders started with a diversity level that resembled newly diagnosed patients at baseline.

As for this clone: Its antigen remains unidentified.

Libraries were prepared by immunoSEQ multiplex PCR; TCRdb keeps only in-frame clonotypes and omits some of them. The table has approximately 44,000 clones, 71% seen once. Autologous stem cell transplantation was followed by relapse in every patient, and brentuximab vedotin exposure varied. The study recorded best responses of complete response, partial response or progressive disease. CDR1 and CDR2 (germline): MDHEN, SYDVKM. The CDR3 extends over 15 amino acids. Trimming stripped 8 bases from V and 0 bases from J, with 13 bases between. This specimen was peripheral blood mononuclear cells (PBMCs), taken at baseline. The sequence came from a human donor with classical Hodgkin lymphoma. The chain carries TRBV28 and TRBJ2-2, with no clear D. The CDR3 DNA sequence: TGTGCCAGCTCCAAAGGGATCGCGAACACCGGGGAGCTGTTTTTT. It yields the protein CASSKGIANTGELFF.